This T cell receptor (beta chain) was captured by sequencing in a study of blood T cell repertoires in COVID-19 (dated by TCRdb to about 2020). For the wider study: Collaborator samples came from the United States, Italy and Spain and covered acute and convalescent phases of COVID-19. Where available, HLA class I and class II types were taken from metadata supplied by the sample provider and were not determined by assay-based typing. Samples were obtained from the ongoing ImmuneRACE study (first 160 participants) and from 950 to 1,500 subjects provided by 6 global collaborators. Sample metadata almost always included a de-identified subject ID, COVID-19 status, age in years and sex. The prospective study material was composed of cDNA or gDNA derived from T cells, B-cell-depleted T cells, or PBMCs. Deeply sampled blood TCRbeta repertoires from subjects exposed to, actively infected with, or recovered from COVID-19 were included in the dataset. The repertoires were made available in a free public database intended to serve as a resource for research on the immune response to SARS-CoV-2.

The cysteine opens and the phenylalanine closes a CDR3 of 14 amino acids. The DNA shown is the 42-base CDR3, in frame from base 1. The germline V gene specifies MGHRA as CDR1 and YSYEKL as CDR2. V gives up 7 bases and J gives up 1 base, and the segment between their germline ends measures 10 bases. As for this clone: Its binding antigen is unknown. Per-base qualities were not stored, and no clone one base away is much larger.

TCRbeta CDR3 regions were amplified from genomic DNA using the immunoSEQ Assay, a bias-controlled multiplex PCR. On the authors' methods: Within the assay, amplification of reference gene primers was used to estimate how many nucleated cells each sample contained. To quantify the absolute abundance of each unique TCRbeta CDR3 rearrangement, sequence reads were collapsed and filtered. For each sample, productive Simpson clonality was calculated as the square root of Simpson's diversity index over productive rearrangements. TCRdb obtained this table from immuneACCESS and retained in-frame rearrangements with V and J assigned. These tables miss some clones; where compared with another copy, unresolved V genes account for less than half of the shortfall, and the remainder is unexplained. V, J and clone size derive from that table, while D and trimming were established from the DNA sequence. A total of about 440,000 clones appear in this sample, 87% of them only once. Roughly 1.9% of the sample goes to the ten largest clones.

What the study reported, not specific to this receptor: The quantity of clinical and demographic metadata differed by source and by participant and was supplied without curation.

Participants in the prospective study were aged roughly 18 to 100 years, lived in 24 United States geographic areas, and enrolled through a virtual design. To assign participants to cohorts, the prospective study relied on clinical history that participants themselves reported in a screening survey and a study questionnaire. Mobile phlebotomists in the prospective study collected whole blood, serum and a nasopharyngeal or oropharyngeal swab from every participant. Over a roughly 2-month period, participants in the prospective study had the option of providing additional blood draws and questionnaires. Prospective study blood samples were shipped either frozen or at room temperature before DNA extraction.

This chain joins TRBV4-1 to TRBJ2-2; the D region possibly corresponds to TRBD1 (6 bases align). The TCR comes from a woman between 18 and 30 years old with acute COVID-19. Sequencing was done on a sample of PBMCs or T cells enriched from blood (not recorded which). The CDR3 region: CASTDRKNTGELFF. The nucleotides are TGCGCCAGCACCGACAGGAAGAACACCGGGGAGCTGTTTTTT.